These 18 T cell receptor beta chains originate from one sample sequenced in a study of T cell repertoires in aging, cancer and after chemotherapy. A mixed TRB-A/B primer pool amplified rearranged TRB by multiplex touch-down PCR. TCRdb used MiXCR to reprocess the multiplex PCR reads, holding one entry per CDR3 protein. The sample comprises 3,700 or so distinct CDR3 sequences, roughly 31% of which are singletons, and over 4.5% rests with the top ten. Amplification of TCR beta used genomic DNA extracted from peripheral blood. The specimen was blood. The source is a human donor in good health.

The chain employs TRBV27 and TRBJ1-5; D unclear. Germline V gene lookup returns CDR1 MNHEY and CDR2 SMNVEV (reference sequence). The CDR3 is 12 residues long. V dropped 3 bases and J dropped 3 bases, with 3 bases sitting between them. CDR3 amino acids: CASSFFNQPQHF. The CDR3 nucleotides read TGTGCCAGCAGTTTTTTCAATCAGCCCCAGCATTTT.

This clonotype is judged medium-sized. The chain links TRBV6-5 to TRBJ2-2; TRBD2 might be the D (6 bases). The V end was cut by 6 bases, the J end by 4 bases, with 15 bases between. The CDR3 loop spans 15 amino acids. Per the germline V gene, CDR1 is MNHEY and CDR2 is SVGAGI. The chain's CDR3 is CASRTPGGRTGELFF. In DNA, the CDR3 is TGTGCCAGCAGAACCCCCGGGGGTCGCACCGGGGAGCTGTTTTTT.

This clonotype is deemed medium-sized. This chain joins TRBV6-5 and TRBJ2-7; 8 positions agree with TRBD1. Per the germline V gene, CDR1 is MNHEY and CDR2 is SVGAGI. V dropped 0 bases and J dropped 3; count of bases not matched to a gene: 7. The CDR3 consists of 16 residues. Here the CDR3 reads CASSYSDGQGFYEQYF. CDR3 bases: TGTGCCAGCAGTTACTCGGATGGACAGGGCTTCTACGAGCAGTACTTC.

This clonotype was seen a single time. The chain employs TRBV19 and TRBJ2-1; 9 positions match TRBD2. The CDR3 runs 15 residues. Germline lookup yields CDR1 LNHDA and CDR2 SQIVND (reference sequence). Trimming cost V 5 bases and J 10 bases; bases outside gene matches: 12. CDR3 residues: CASSRSGGTPKEQFF. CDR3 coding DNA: TGTGCCAGTAGTCGAAGCGGGGGGACTCCCAAAGAGCAGTTCTTC. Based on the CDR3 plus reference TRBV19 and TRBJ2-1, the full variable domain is DGGITQSPKYLFRKEGQNVTLSCEQNLNHDAMYWYRQDPGQGLRLIYYSQIVNDFQKGDIAEGYSVSREKKESFPLTVTSAQKNPTAFYLCASSRSGGTPKEQFFGPGTRLTVL.

This CDR3 reads CASSSTSGGAYEQYF. CDR3 DNA sequence: TGTGCCAGCAGCTCGACTAGCGGGGGGGCCTACGAGCAGTACTTC. The J gene is TRBJ2-7, the V gene TRBV5-5; 14 nucleotides match TRBD2. V lost 3 bases and J lost 2; bases outside the gene matches: 1. This CDR3 is built from 15 residues. Germline assignment: CDR1 SGHKS and CDR2 YYEKEE (reference sequence). Drawing the rest from reference TRBV5-5 and TRBJ2-7, the complete variable domain is DAGVTQSPTHLIKTRGQQVTLRCSPISGHKSVSWYQQVLGQGPQFIFQYYEKEERGRGNFPDRFSARQFPNYSSELNVNALLLGDSALYLCASSSTSGGAYEQYFGPGTRLTVT.

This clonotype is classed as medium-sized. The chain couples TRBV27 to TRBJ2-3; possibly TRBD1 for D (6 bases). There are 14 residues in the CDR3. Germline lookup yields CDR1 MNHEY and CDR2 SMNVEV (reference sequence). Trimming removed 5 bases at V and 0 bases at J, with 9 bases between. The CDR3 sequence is CASSQRGSTDTQYF. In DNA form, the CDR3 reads TGTGCCAGCAGTCAAAGGGGGAGCACAGATACGCAGTATTTT.

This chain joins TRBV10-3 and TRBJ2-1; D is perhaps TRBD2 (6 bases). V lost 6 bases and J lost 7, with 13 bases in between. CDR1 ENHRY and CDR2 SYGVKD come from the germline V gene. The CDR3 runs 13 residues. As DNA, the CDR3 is TGTGCCATCAGAAACCGGGACTTAAATGAGCAGTTCTTC. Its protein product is CAIRNRDLNEQFF.

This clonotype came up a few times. CDR3 protein: CAISLLAWDEQFF. The CDR3 coding sequence is TGTGCCATCAGTTTACTAGCGTGGGATGAGCAGTTCTTC. The chain links TRBV10-3 to TRBJ2-1; 7 bases map to TRBD2. CDR1 is ENHRY and CDR2 is SYGVKD in the germline V gene. The CDR3 spans 13 residues. Trimming at V came to 5 bases and at J to 8 bases, leaving 6 bases not matched to a gene.

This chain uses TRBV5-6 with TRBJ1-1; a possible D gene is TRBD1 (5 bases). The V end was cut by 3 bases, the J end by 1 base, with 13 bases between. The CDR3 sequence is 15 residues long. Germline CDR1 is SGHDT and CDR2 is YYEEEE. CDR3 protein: CASSSLQAPNTEAFF. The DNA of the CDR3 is TGTGCCAGCAGCTCCTTACAGGCGCCGAACACTGAAGCTTTCTTT.

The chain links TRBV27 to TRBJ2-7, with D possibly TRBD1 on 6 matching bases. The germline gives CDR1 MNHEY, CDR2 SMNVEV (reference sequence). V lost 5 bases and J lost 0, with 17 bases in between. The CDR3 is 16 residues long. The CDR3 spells CASSAITGFFSYEQYF. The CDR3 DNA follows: TGTGCCAGCAGTGCCATTACAGGGTTCTTCTCCTACGAGCAGTACTTC.

CDR3 nucleotides: TGTGCCAGCAGCTCAAGAATGGCGGGGGGGAGCACAGATACGCAGTATTTT. Its translation: CASSSRMAGGSTDTQYF. The V gene is TRBV5-4, the J gene TRBJ2-3; 9 bases line up with TRBD2. The CDR3 consists of 17 residues. The germline V gene encodes CDR1 SGHNT and CDR2 YYREEE (reference sequence). V shed 3 bases, J shed 0 bases, and the junction held 8 bases outside the gene matches.

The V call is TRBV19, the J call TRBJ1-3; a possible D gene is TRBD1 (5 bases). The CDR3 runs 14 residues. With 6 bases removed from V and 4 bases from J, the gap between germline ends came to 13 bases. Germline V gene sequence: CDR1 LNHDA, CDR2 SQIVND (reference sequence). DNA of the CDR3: TGTGCCAGTAGGCTCGACAGTCCCGGAAACACCATATATTTT. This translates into CASRLDSPGNTIYF.

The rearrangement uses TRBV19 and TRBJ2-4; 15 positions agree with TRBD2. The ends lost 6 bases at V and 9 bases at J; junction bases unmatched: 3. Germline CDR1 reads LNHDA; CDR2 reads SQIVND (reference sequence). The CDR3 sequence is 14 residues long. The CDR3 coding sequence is TGTGCCAGTAGGGGACTAGCGGGGGGAGCCATTCAGTACTTC. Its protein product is CASRGLAGGAIQYF.

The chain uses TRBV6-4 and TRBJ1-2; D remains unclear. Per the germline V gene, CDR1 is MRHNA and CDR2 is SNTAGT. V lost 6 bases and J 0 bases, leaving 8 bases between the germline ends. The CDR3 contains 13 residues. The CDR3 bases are TGTGCCAGCAGCCCTGAAGCTAACTATGGCTACACCTTC. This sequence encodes CASSPEANYGYTF.

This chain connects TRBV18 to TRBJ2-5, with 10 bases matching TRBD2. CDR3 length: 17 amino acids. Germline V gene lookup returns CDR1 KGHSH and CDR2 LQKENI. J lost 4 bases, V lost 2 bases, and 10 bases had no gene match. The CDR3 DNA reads TGTGCCAGCTCACCATCGAGCGGGGGGGCTCCGGGAGAGACCCAGTACTTC. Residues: CASSPSSGGAPGETQYF.

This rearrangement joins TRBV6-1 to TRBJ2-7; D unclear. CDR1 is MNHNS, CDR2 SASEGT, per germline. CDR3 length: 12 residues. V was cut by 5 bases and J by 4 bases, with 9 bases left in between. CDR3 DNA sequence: TGTGCCAGCAGTTACTCTAGTTACGAGCAGTACTTC. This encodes CASSYSSYEQYF.

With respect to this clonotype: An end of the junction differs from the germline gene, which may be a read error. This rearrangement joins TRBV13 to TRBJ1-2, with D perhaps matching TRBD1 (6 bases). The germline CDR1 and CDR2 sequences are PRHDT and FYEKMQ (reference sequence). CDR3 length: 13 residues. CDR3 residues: CASSIGGGYGYTF. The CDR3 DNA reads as TGTGCCAGCAGCATAGGGGGTGGCTATGGCTACACCTTC.

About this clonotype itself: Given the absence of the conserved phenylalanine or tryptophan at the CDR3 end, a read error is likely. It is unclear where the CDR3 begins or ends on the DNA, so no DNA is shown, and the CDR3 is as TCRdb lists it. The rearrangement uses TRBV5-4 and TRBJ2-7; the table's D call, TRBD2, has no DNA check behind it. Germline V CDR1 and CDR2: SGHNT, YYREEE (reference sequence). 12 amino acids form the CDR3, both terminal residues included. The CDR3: CASSSDNGPSSS.